One sample yielded the 23 T cell receptor beta chains listed below, sequenced in a study of blood T cell repertoires in COVID-19. The table came from immunoSEQ multiplex PCR; TCRdb's copy has only in-frame clones and leaves some out. The repertoire holds about 49,000 clones, with around 86% as singletons. Sequencing used peripheral blood. The receptors derive from a woman older than 75 with COVID-19, enrolled during active disease.

This clone is a singleton in its sample. One end of the junction varies from germline; a read error may be responsible. The chain joins TRBV19 to TRBJ2-7; possibly TRBD2 for D (5 bases). The germline CDR1 and CDR2 sequences are LNHDA and SQIVND (reference sequence). The CDR3 has 12 residues. The CDR3 DNA reads TGCCTCCGTGCTAGCCGGACCTACGAGCAGTACTTC. It codes for CLRASRTYEQYF.

This sequence joins TRBV7-9 and TRBJ2-1, with a tentative D call TRBD2 (6 bases). The CDR3 has 15 residues. V lost 3 bases and J lost 0, with 9 bases in between. CDR1 SEHNR and CDR2 FQNEAQ come from the germline V gene (reference sequence). CDR3 bases: TGTGCCAGCAGCTTGACGACTAGCTCCTACAATGAGCAGTTCTTC. Residues: CASSLTTSSYNEQFF.

This clone showed up just a few times. The chain employs TRBV15 and TRBJ1-6, with a weak D call TRBD1 (5 bases). The CDR3 sequence is 14 residues long. CDR1 LNHNV and CDR2 YYDKDF come from the germline V gene (reference sequence). Trimming removed 0 bases at V and 10 bases at J, with 10 bases between. CDR3 nucleotide sequence: TGTGCCACCAGCAGAGACAGGGCCGAATCACCCCTCCACTTT. Translated, it gives CATSRDRAESPLHF.

The chain recombines TRBV25-1 with TRBJ2-7, with TRBD1 matching over 9 bases. The CDR3 runs 13 residues. Germline V gene lookup returns CDR1 MGHDK and CDR2 SYGVNS. V shed 9 bases and J 4 bases; nucleotides not matched to a gene: 7. This CDR3 is CASAQGALYEQYF. Here the CDR3 DNA reads TGTGCCAGTGCACAGGGGGCCCTTTACGAGCAGTACTTC.

J is TRBJ1-2 and V is TRBV24-1, with D hard to call. This CDR3 spans 14 amino acids. The V gene's germline CDR1 is KGHDR and CDR2 SFDVKD. Trimming took off 1 base at V and 2 bases at J, with 7 bases between the two ends. CDR3 bases: TGTGCCACCAGTGATTTCCCTGAGAACTATGGCTACACCTTC. It yields the protein CATSDFPENYGYTF.

The chain is built from TRBV4-1 and TRBJ2-1, with TRBD1 as a possible D gene (5 bases). Germline assignment: CDR1 MGHRA and CDR2 YSYEKL. The CDR3 has 15 amino acids. The germline V and J ends were trimmed by 4 bases and 2 bases, with 12 bases remaining between them. The CDR3 DNA follows: TGCGCCAGCAGCCCGGATCCGACAGCCTACAATGAGCAGTTCTTC. Its translation: CASSPDPTAYNEQFF.

This clone was detected only once. V gene TRBV24-1 combines with J gene TRBJ2-3; TRBD2 matches 9 bases. The CDR3 has 18 amino acids. Germline CDR1 is KGHDR and CDR2 is SFDVKD. V lost 1 base, J lost 5 bases, and 12 bases stayed unmatched. CDR3 protein: CATSDFGGRGHSGDTQYF. In nucleotides, the CDR3 is TGTGCCACCAGTGATTTCGGCGGGAGGGGTCACTCAGGAGATACGCAGTATTTT.

V gene TRBV14 combines with J gene TRBJ2-6; D perhaps matches TRBD1 (6 bases). This CDR3 region has 17 residues. Germline CDR1 and CDR2: SGHDN and FVKESK. Trimming took 4 bases from V and 0 from J, leaving 13 bases between them. CDR3 bases: TGTGCCAGCAGCCGCAGCAGGGGCCCCTCTGGGGCCAACGTCCTGACTTTC. Its translation is CASSRSRGPSGANVLTF.

This chain uses TRBV18 with TRBJ2-5, with D maybe TRBD1 (5 bases). The V and J ends lost 4 bases and 9 bases respectively, with 15 bases between them. Germline lookup yields CDR1 KGHSH and CDR2 LQKENI. CDR3 length equals 13 residues. In DNA form, the CDR3 reads TGTGCCAGCTCACGTCAGGAGCAAGGGGCCCAGTACTTC. Translated: CASSRQEQGAQYF.

The chain couples TRBV2 to TRBJ2-6; maybe TRBD1 (6 bases). Germline V gene sequence: CDR1 SNHLY, CDR2 FYNNEI. The CDR3 has 14 amino acids. V was cut by 8 bases and J by 4 bases, with 12 bases left in between. CDR3: CASRQVSGANVLTF. The CDR3 DNA sequence: TGTGCCAGCCGACAGGTCTCCGGGGCCAACGTCCTGACTTTC.

This clone occurred a few times. The junction shows a germline mismatch at one end, possibly a read error. The DNA for the CDR3 is TGTGCCAGCAGCGAAGACAGGGGGAACACTGAAGCTTTCTTT. The encoded protein is CASSEDRGNTEAFF. The V gene is TRBV3-1 (or the pseudogene TRBV3-2), the J gene TRBJ1-1; 8 bases are a match to TRBD1. This CDR3 is built from 14 residues. The germline V gene has CDR1 LGHDT and CDR2 YNNKEL (reference sequence).

The chain combines TRBV30 with TRBJ2-5, with 10 bases matching TRBD2. The CDR3 runs to 14 residues. From germline, CDR1 is GTSNPN and CDR2 SVGIG (reference sequence). V was clipped by 1 base and J by 4 bases; unmatched bases: 3. CDR3 DNA sequence: TGTGCCTGGAGTGGGGCTAGCGGGAGAGAGACCCAGTACTTC. As protein: CAWSGASGRETQYF.

V is TRBV2 and J is TRBJ1-5; D perhaps matches TRBD1 (6 bases). Germline V lookup: CDR1 SNHLY, CDR2 FYNNEI. Trimming cost V 2 bases and J 4 bases, with 9 bases left between them. The length of the CDR3 is 14 residues. This CDR3 reads CASSEQGQNQPQHF. CDR3 DNA sequence: TGTGCCAGCAGTGAACAGGGGCAGAATCAGCCCCAGCATTTT.

This clone turned up a few times. The genes are TRBV2 and TRBJ2-2; 7 bases agree with TRBD1. The trim removed 6 bases at V and 5 bases at J, leaving 9 bases unmatched. The germline gives CDR1 SNHLY, CDR2 FYNNEI. This CDR3 spans 15 amino acids. The CDR3 loop reads CASSPGQLATGELFF. CDR3 in DNA: TGTGCCAGCAGCCCGGGACAGTTGGCGACCGGGGAGCTGTTTTTT.

The V and J genes are TRBV7-9 and TRBJ2-3; 7 bases fit TRBD1. CDR1 is SEHNR and CDR2 is FQNEAQ in the germline V gene (reference sequence). The CDR3 is 15 amino acids. The V gene end was trimmed by 5 bases and the J gene end by 0 bases; junction bases not matched to a gene: 5. The CDR3 reads CASSRDRASTDTQYF. The CDR3 region has the DNA TGTGCCAGCAGCCGTGACAGGGCGAGCACAGATACGCAGTATTTT.

The gene calls are TRBV12-5 and TRBJ2-5; unclear D gene. The V gene lost 2 bases and the J gene lost 2 bases, with 3 bases spanning the gap. The CDR3 extends over 12 amino acids. CDR1 and CDR2 (germline): LGHNT, FRNRAP. As DNA, the CDR3 is TGTGCTAGTGGTTTGCCGCAAGAGACCCAGTACTTC. Translated, it gives CASGLPQETQYF.

In this sample, this clone turned up once. The chain combines TRBV28 with TRBJ2-1, with 8 bases identical to TRBD2. Trimming took 1 base from V and 5 from J; bases not matched to a gene: 7. CDR1 is MDHEN, CDR2 SYDVKM, per germline. The CDR3 is 16 residues long. CDR3 protein: CASSLFLAGRNNEQFF. For the CDR3, the DNA is TGTGCCAGCAGTTTATTCCTAGCGGGTCGTAACAATGAGCAGTTCTTC.

The genes are TRBV2 and TRBJ2-1, with 14 bases lining up with TRBD2. The CDR3 spans 15 residues. Germline V gene lookup returns CDR1 SNHLY and CDR2 FYNNEI. Trimming took 9 bases from V and 5 from J; bases not matched to a gene: 6. CDR3 nucleotides: TGTGCCAGTGACGGGACTAGCGGGGGAGACAATGAGCAGTTCTTC. This gives the protein CASDGTSGGDNEQFF.

V and J are TRBV28 and TRBJ1-4; D is uncertain. Germline loops: CDR1 MDHEN, CDR2 SYDVKM. Between the trimmed V and J ends, which lost 6 bases and 12 bases, there was a span of 20 bases. This CDR3 has 14 amino acids. CDR3 residues: CASRRKRERSELFF. For the CDR3, the DNA is TGTGCCAGCAGACGGAAGCGCGAGCGGTCAGAACTGTTTTTT.

The chain combines TRBV14 with TRBJ2-3; 10 bases align to TRBD2. CDR1 SGHDN and CDR2 FVKESK come from the germline V gene. The CDR3 has 17 amino acids. The V and J ends lost 1 base and 3 bases, in that order; junction bases with no gene match: 7. This CDR3 is CASSQGRTSGMTDTQYF. The CDR3 DNA sequence: TGTGCCAGCAGCCAAGGCCGGACTAGCGGTATGACAGATACGCAGTATTTT.

The V gene is TRBV5-4, the J gene TRBJ2-7, with D maybe TRBD2 (6 bases). The CDR3 sequence is 18 residues long. CDR1 SGHNT and CDR2 YYREEE come from the germline V gene (reference sequence). V lost 4 bases to trimming and J lost 3 bases, with 26 bases between them. The CDR3 DNA is TGTGCCAGCAGCCGAAACCCGGGACTCTCACAGAGGAACTACGAGCAGTACTTC. This gives the protein CASSRNPGLSQRNYEQYF.

The V gene is TRBV5-1, the J gene TRBJ2-3; tentatively, D is TRBD1 (6 bases). Trimming stripped 4 bases from V and 1 base from J, with 10 bases between. This CDR3 is built from 14 residues. Per the germline V gene, CDR1 is SGHRS and CDR2 is YFSETQ. The CDR3 region is CASSIPGGTDTQYF. The CDR3 DNA follows: TGCGCCAGCAGCATTCCAGGGGGCACAGATACGCAGTATTTT. The whole variable domain, filled in from reference TRBV5-1 and TRBJ2-3, reads KAGVTQTPRYLIKTRGQQVTLSCSPISGHRSVSWYQQTPGQGLQFLFEYFSETQRNKGNFPGRFSGRQFSNSRSEMNVSTLELGDSALYLCASSIPGGTDTQYFGPGTRLTVL.

The chain is built from TRBV27 and TRBJ2-3, with no clear D. Trimming removed 4 bases at V and 0 bases at J, with 11 bases between. Germline-derived CDR1 and CDR2 are MNHEY and SMNVEV (reference sequence). This CDR3 is built from 15 residues. The CDR3 sequence: CASSSGYHSTDTQYF. The DNA for the CDR3 is TGTGCCAGCAGTTCCGGGTACCATAGCACAGATACGCAGTATTTT.